Listed below are T cell receptor beta chains from one sample, sequenced in a study of blood T cell repertoires in COVID-19. Method: immunoSEQ multiplex PCR; TCRdb's copy keeps in-frame clones and lacks some. The sample consists of roughly 400,000 clones, more than 85% of them appearing once. Input material: PBMCs or T cells enriched from blood (not recorded which). The receptors were gathered from a woman aged 40-49 years who had been exposed to COVID-19. Both conserved end residues are part of each CDR3. Fields, in order: J gene, D gene, V gene, clone size, CDR3 protein, CDR3 DNA. A D gene is named only where the DNA matches it firmly. The size entry is marked missing in some rows and otherwise reads once, few, many or a size class.

j_call: TRBJ2-1
d_call: -
v_call: TRBV2
clone_size: -
cdr3_aa: CASADYQPSSYNEQFF
cdr3_nt: TGTGCCAGCGCTGACTACCAACCGAGCTCCTACAATGAGCAGTTCTTC

j_call: TRBJ1-2
d_call: TRBD1
v_call: TRBV27
clone_size: -
cdr3_aa: CASAGALGQRNGYTF
cdr3_nt: TGTGCCAGCGCTGGGGCCCTGGGACAGAGAAATGGCTACACCTTC

j_call: TRBJ2-5
d_call: TRBD2
v_call: TRBV20-1
clone_size: -
cdr3_aa: CSASPGVLAGGETQYF
cdr3_nt: TGCAGTGCTAGTCCGGGTGTCCTAGCGGGGGGAGAGACCCAGTACTTC

j_call: TRBJ2-2
d_call: -
v_call: TRBV18
clone_size: -
cdr3_aa: CASSRAQNGELFF
cdr3_nt: TGTGCCAGCTCACGGGCGCAGAACGGGGAGCTGTTTTTT

j_call: TRBJ2-7
d_call: -
v_call: TRBV6-5
clone_size: -
cdr3_aa: CASSYAPGNEQYF
cdr3_nt: TGTGCCAGCAGTTACGCCCCAGGGAACGAGCAGTACTTC

j_call: TRBJ1-4
d_call: -
v_call: TRBV4-3
clone_size: -
cdr3_aa: CASSQGVNEKLFF
cdr3_nt: TGCGCCAGCAGCCAAGGAGTAAATGAAAAACTGTTTTTT

j_call: TRBJ1-3
d_call: -
v_call: TRBV9
clone_size: -
cdr3_aa: CASSVEDSFSGNTIYF
cdr3_nt: TGTGCCAGCAGCGTCGAAGACAGCTTCTCTGGAAACACCATATATTTT

j_call: TRBJ1-2
d_call: TRBD1
v_call: TRBV7-3
clone_size: once
cdr3_aa: CASSLSPTGIRAGYTF
cdr3_nt: TGTGCCAGCAGCCTCTCCCCGACAGGGATCAGGGCTGGCTACACCTTC

j_call: TRBJ1-2
d_call: -
v_call: TRBV6-5
clone_size: -
cdr3_aa: CASTRGSRNYGYTF
cdr3_nt: TGTGCCAGCACCCGGGGAAGCAGGAACTATGGCTACACCTTC

j_call: TRBJ1-5
d_call: -
v_call: TRBV24-1
clone_size: -
cdr3_aa: CATGAGSGQPQHF
cdr3_nt: TGTGCCACCGGGGCGGGGAGCGGTCAGCCCCAGCATTTT

j_call: TRBJ2-6
d_call: -
v_call: TRBV6-5
clone_size: once
cdr3_aa: CASSYSSGSGANVLTF
cdr3_nt: TGTGCCAGCAGTTACTCAAGCGGCTCTGGGGCCAACGTCCTGACTTTC

j_call: TRBJ1-2
d_call: -
v_call: TRBV11-2
clone_size: -
cdr3_aa: CASSPSTDRVNGYTF
cdr3_nt: TGTGCCAGCAGCCCATCCACCGACAGAGTTAATGGCTACACCTTC

j_call: TRBJ1-5
d_call: -
v_call: TRBV2
clone_size: -
cdr3_aa: CASSATGQPQHF
cdr3_nt: TGTGCCAGCAGTGCTACAGGTCAGCCCCAGCATTTT

j_call: TRBJ2-5
d_call: TRBD2
v_call: TRBV7-2
clone_size: -
cdr3_aa: CASSLRGTSGETQYF
cdr3_nt: TGTGCCAGCAGCTTGAGGGGGACTAGCGGTGAGACCCAGTACTTC

j_call: TRBJ1-6
d_call: -
v_call: TRBV6-5
clone_size: -
cdr3_aa: CASSPLGGGNSPLHF
cdr3_nt: TGTGCCAGCAGCCCCTTGGGGGGTGGGAATTCACCCCTCCACTTT

j_call: TRBJ2-1
d_call: -
v_call: TRBV19
clone_size: -
cdr3_aa: CASSPFRGYQRSEQFF
cdr3_nt: TGTGCCAGTAGTCCCTTCCGGGGATACCAACGGAGTGAGCAGTTCTTC

j_call: TRBJ1-1
d_call: -
v_call: TRBV7-2
clone_size: -
cdr3_aa: CASSLGGRRMGEAFF
cdr3_nt: TGTGCCAGCAGCTTGGGGGGACGCCGGATGGGTGAAGCTTTCTTT

j_call: TRBJ1-2
d_call: -
v_call: TRBV6-1
clone_size: -
cdr3_aa: CASSEPWGGGGYTF
cdr3_nt: TGTGCCAGCAGTGAACCCTGGGGCGGCGGAGGCTACACCTTC

j_call: TRBJ1-6
d_call: TRBD1
v_call: TRBV5-6
clone_size: -
cdr3_aa: CASSSFTGGGSYNSPLHF
cdr3_nt: TGTGCCAGCAGTTCATTCACAGGGGGAGGTTCCTATAATTCACCCCTCCACTTT

j_call: TRBJ1-2
d_call: TRBD1
v_call: TRBV5-1
clone_size: once
cdr3_aa: CASSTGTGDGYTF
cdr3_nt: TGCGCCAGCAGCACGGGGACAGGGGATGGCTACACCTTC

j_call: TRBJ2-7
d_call: -
v_call: TRBV3-1/TRBV3-2
clone_size: -
cdr3_aa: CASSQASRGYEQYF
cdr3_nt: TGTGCCAGCAGCCAAGCAAGCAGGGGCTACGAGCAGTACTTC

j_call: TRBJ1-4
d_call: TRBD1
v_call: TRBV7-9
clone_size: once
cdr3_aa: CASSRALGQHYNEKLFF
cdr3_nt: TGTGCCAGCAGCCGCGCCCTGGGACAGCACTATAATGAAAAACTGTTTTTT